These 29 T cell receptor beta chains were sequenced from one sample in a study of beta chain features in type 1 diabetes. Study observations and caveats: Within each of all four CD4+ subsets, Type 1 diabetes patients had TCRB CDR3s that were moderately but significantly shorter.

No cognate antigen is known for these TCRs. Expressed TCRB transcripts were sequenced, since all the RNA that had been isolated was reverse transcribed. Libraries were prepared by immunoSEQ multiplex PCR; TCRdb keeps only in-frame clonotypes and omits some of them. The table has roughly 340,000 clones, about 13% seen once; the top ten hold over 0.014%. The specimen sequenced was naive CD4+ T cells from blood. These receptors all come from a woman between 18 and 29 years old with type 1 diabetes.

The genes are TRBV7-2 and TRBJ1-2; no firm D call. Trimming pared 0 bases from V and 8 bases from J, leaving 13 bases between. Germline loops: CDR1 SGHTA, CDR2 FQGNSA. The CDR3 extends over 14 amino acids. The CDR3, as DNA: TGTGCCAGCAGCTTAGCTTTGCGGGCTGCCGGCTACACCTTC. Its translation: CASSLALRAAGYTF.

This clone showed up just a few times. V gene TRBV9 combines with J gene TRBJ2-1; 13 bases align to TRBD2. Germline V gene sequence: CDR1 SGDLS, CDR2 YYNGEE. This CDR3 comprises 18 residues. Trimming at V came to 0 bases and at J to 6 bases, leaving 9 bases not matched to a gene. As DNA, the CDR3 is TGTGCCAGCAGCGTAGAAGGACTAGCGGGAGTCGGTCGCAATGAGCAGTTCTTC. As protein: CASSVEGLAGVGRNEQFF.

There are a few counts of this clone. The chain uses TRBV2 and TRBJ1-3, with unresolved D. Trimming left V 6 bases short and J 3 bases short, with 6 bases between. CDR3 length: 12 residues. From germline, CDR1 is SNHLY and CDR2 FYNNEI. The DNA of the CDR3 is TGTGCCAGCAGCTCCCGTGGAAACACCATATATTTT. This encodes CASSSRGNTIYF.

The V gene is TRBV7-9, the J gene TRBJ1-3; TRBD1 is a possible D gene (6 bases). Per germline, CDR1 SEHNR and CDR2 FQNEAQ (reference sequence). The CDR3 has 13 amino acids. V lost 10 bases, J lost 3 bases, and 13 bases lay in between. The CDR3 here is CAIPAGVGNTIYF. The CDR3 DNA reads TGTGCCATCCCCGCAGGGGTTGGAAACACCATATATTTT.

The chain combines TRBV21-1 with TRBJ1-5; the table calls TRBD1, which could not be checked here. TRBV21-1 is a recognized pseudogene. The CDR3 runs to 16 residues. The CDR3 nucleotides are TGTGCCAGCAGCAAAGCCGGGACAGGTAGCAATCAGCCCCAGCATTTT. It yields the protein CASSKAGTGSNQPQHF.

This clone has just a few counts. This CDR3 is also generated by other DNA sequences in the sample. The chain uses TRBV18 and TRBJ1-3, with D unresolved. The CDR3 contains 15 residues. Deletions cut 1 base from V and 0 bases from J, with 7 bases between. Looked up from germline, CDR1 is KGHSH and CDR2 is LQKENI. CDR3 nucleotides: TGTGCCAGCTCACCACTTGCAGGCTCTGGAAACACCATATATTTT. As protein: CASSPLAGSGNTIYF.

The rearrangement uses TRBV27 and TRBJ2-3; 9 bases fit TRBD2. The CDR3 is made up of 19 amino acids. In germline, CDR1 is MNHEY, CDR2 SMNVEV (reference sequence). V dropped 6 bases and J dropped 0; count of bases not matched to a gene: 16. CDR3 protein: CASSLTGLASQTSTDTQYF. The CDR3 DNA follows: TGTGCCAGCAGCCTCACGGGACTAGCATCCCAAACTAGCACAGATACGCAGTATTTT.

The chain uses TRBV2 and TRBJ2-2; 8 bases agree with TRBD1. J was trimmed by 3 bases and V by 4 bases; bases with no gene match: 4. This CDR3 is 15 amino acids long. The V gene's germline CDR1 is SNHLY and CDR2 FYNNEI. The DNA of the CDR3 is TGTGCCAGCAGTGCTAGACAGGGGTACACCGGGGAGCTGTTTTTT. Its translation: CASSARQGYTGELFF.

This rearrangement joins TRBV30 to TRBJ2-3, with 7 bases matching TRBD2. This CDR3 is built from 15 residues. The germline CDR1 and CDR2 sequences are GTSNPN and SVGIG (reference sequence). J gave up 10 bases and V 2 bases, and 15 bases lay outside the gene matches. The CDR3 DNA follows: TGTGCCTGGAGTCCTCCAGGTGGGGGGGTCGCCTCGCAGTATTTT. This gives the protein CAWSPPGGGVASQYF.

This clone was picked up a small number of times. The chain combines TRBV15 with TRBJ1-1; 7 nucleotides agree with TRBD1. V gave up 0 bases and J gave up 5 bases; unmatched junction bases: 6. The length of the CDR3 is 15 residues. CDR1 is LNHNV, CDR2 YYDKDF, per germline (reference sequence). The CDR3 region is CATSREKGARTEAFF. The CDR3 nucleotides are TGTGCCACCAGCAGAGAGAAGGGGGCAAGAACTGAAGCTTTCTTT.

This chain connects TRBV15 to TRBJ2-5, with TRBD2 matching 10 bases. The junction had 3 bases not matched to a gene; V was cut back by 2 bases and J by 3 bases. The germline CDR1 and CDR2 sequences are LNHNV and YYDKDF (reference sequence). The CDR3 covers 15 residues. The CDR3 region is CATSRPAGGEETQYF. CDR3 bases: TGTGCCACCAGCAGACCAGCGGGAGGGGAAGAGACCCAGTACTTC.

CDR3 sequence reads: CASSAGQGGQETQYF. The CDR3 coding sequence is TGTGCCAGCAGCGCCGGACAGGGGGGTCAAGAGACCCAGTACTTC. V usage is TRBV27 and J usage is TRBJ2-5, with TRBD1 matching 10 bases. Germline CDR1 is MNHEY and CDR2 is SMNVEV (reference sequence). This CDR3 spans 15 amino acids. Trimming took 6 bases from V and 2 from J; bases not matched to a gene: 6.

This chain joins TRBV4-1 and TRBJ2-7; perhaps TRBD1 as D (5 bases). Germline V gives CDR1 MGHRA, CDR2 YSYEKL. The V gene lost 1 base and the J gene lost 0 bases, with 10 bases spanning the gap. The CDR3 runs 15 residues. CDR3 region: CASSQAPDSSYEQYV. The CDR3 nucleotides are TGCGCCAGCAGCCAAGCGCCCGACAGCTCCTACGAGCAGTACGTC.

There are many counts of this clone. The rearrangement uses TRBV23-1 and TRBJ2-1; 9 bases agree with TRBD2. Being an ORF, TRBV23-1 has a function that is uncertain. With 3 bases clipped from V and 8 bases from J, the junction kept 2 bases outside the gene matches. The CDR3 runs 13 residues. In nucleotides, the CDR3 is TGCGCCAGCAGTCACGGACTAGCGTATGAGCAGTTCTTC. It specifies CASSHGLAYEQFF.

This clone was counted only a few times. This chain connects TRBV4-3 to TRBJ1-1, with D unclear. The CDR3 extends over 14 amino acids. V gave up 5 bases and J gave up 3 bases, with 13 bases separating them. Germline V gene lookup returns CDR1 LGHNA and CDR2 YSLEER. This chain's CDR3 is CASSRRLRDTEAFF. The DNA of the CDR3 is TGCGCCAGCAGCAGAAGACTGCGGGACACTGAAGCTTTCTTT.

The rearrangement links TRBV28 to TRBJ1-1; TRBD1 might be the D (6 bases). The CDR3 length is 14 residues. Trimming took 3 bases from V and 3 from J, leaving 11 bases between them. Per germline, CDR1 MDHEN and CDR2 SYDVKM. The CDR3 region has the DNA TGTGCCAGCAGTTTGGGGGCTCGGGACACTGAAGCTTTCTTT. This sequence encodes CASSLGARDTEAFF.

This clone has just a few counts. V and J are TRBV4-2 and TRBJ2-1, with 10 bases matching TRBD2. The germline gives CDR1 LGHNA, CDR2 YNFKEQ. There are 17 residues in the CDR3. V lost 0 bases to trimming and J lost 7 bases; unmatched junction nucleotides: 9. The CDR3 bases are TGTGCCAGCAGCCAAGATCTTTGGGCTAGCGGGAGTAATGAGCAGTTCTTC. This encodes CASSQDLWASGSNEQFF.

The table lists this clone with a few counts. The V gene is TRBV20-1, the J gene TRBJ2-5; D perhaps matches TRBD1 (5 bases). V was pared by 6 bases and J by 1 base, with 6 bases between. Germline V gives CDR1 DFQATT, CDR2 SNEGSKA (reference sequence). The CDR3 runs 11 residues. Here the CDR3 DNA reads TGCAGTGCGGACATCCAAGAGACCCAGTACTTC. Protein product: CSADIQETQYF.

This clone has more than one count but fewer than ten. The sample holds other DNA sequences that translate to the same CDR3. The rearrangement links TRBV28 to TRBJ1-2, with D unclear. The V and J ends lost 3 bases and 2 bases respectively, with 4 bases between them. There are 12 residues in the CDR3. Germline-derived CDR1 and CDR2 are MDHEN and SYDVKM. Written as DNA, the CDR3 is TGTGCCAGCAGTTTTCTCAACTATGGCTACACCTTC. The encoded protein is CASSFLNYGYTF.

This rearrangement joins TRBV27 to TRBJ1-2, with D possibly matching TRBD1 (5 bases). The CDR3 sequence is 13 residues long. Per germline, CDR1 MNHEY and CDR2 SMNVEV (reference sequence). Trimming took 2 bases from V and 6 from J, leaving 10 bases between them. Here the CDR3 reads CASSLQGLDGYTF. The CDR3 DNA follows: TGTGCCAGCAGTTTACAGGGCTTGGATGGCTACACCTTC.

V gene TRBV7-2 combines with J gene TRBJ2-1, with D perhaps matching TRBD2 (6 bases). Germline lookup yields CDR1 SGHTA and CDR2 FQGNSA. Trimming shortened V by 5 bases and J by 2 bases, and 13 bases separated the two germline ends. The CDR3 covers 15 residues. CDR3 DNA sequence: TGTGCCAGCAGCGCATCAGGAGGGCCCTACAATGAGCAGTTCTTC. This translates into CASSASGGPYNEQFF.

The chain joins TRBV27 to TRBJ2-5, with 7 bases lining up with TRBD1. The length of the CDR3 is 15 residues. Per germline, CDR1 MNHEY and CDR2 SMNVEV (reference sequence). The V segment lost 2 bases and the J segment 1 base; nucleotides outside the gene matches: 4. CDR3 DNA: TGTGCCAGCAGTTTAAGGTGGACAGGCCAAGAGACCCAGTACTTC. Translation gives CASSLRWTGQETQYF.

This clone was detected only a few times. This chain uses TRBV4-3 with TRBJ1-2; 11 bases line up with TRBD1. The CDR3 covers 15 residues. Germline CDR1 reads LGHNA; CDR2 reads YSLEER. V lost 0 bases to trimming and J lost 4 bases; unmatched junction nucleotides: 1. The CDR3 DNA follows: TGCGCCAGCAGCCAAGATGGGACAGGGGGCTATGGCTACACCTTC. Its translation: CASSQDGTGGYGYTF.

This clone showed up just a few times. The chain carries TRBV7-3 and TRBJ2-3, with D uncertain. CDR3 length: 15 amino acids. The V end was cut by 5 bases, the J end by 0 bases, with 12 bases between. Germline-derived CDR1 and CDR2 are SGHTA and FQGTGA. In DNA, the CDR3 is TGTGCCAGCAGCCTAAGGGCCTCTAGCACAGATACGCAGTATTTT. Translated, it gives CASSLRASSTDTQYF.

This clone was seen a few times. V is TRBV5-1 and J is TRBJ2-1; 7 bases agree with TRBD1. The CDR3 is made up of 15 amino acids. With V trimmed by 4 bases and J by 5 bases, 9 bases remained unmatched. The germline V gene encodes CDR1 SGHRS and CDR2 YFSETQ. CDR3 coding DNA: TGCGCCAGCAGCCCGGGACAGAGCCTGAACAATGAGCAGTTCTTC. It yields the protein CASSPGQSLNNEQFF.

This clone was seen a few times. V usage is TRBV4-2 and J usage is TRBJ1-4, with TRBD1 identical over 8 bases. Germline CDR1 and CDR2: LGHNA and YNFKEQ. With 1 base clipped from V and 6 bases from J, the junction kept 1 base outside the gene matches. The CDR3 totals 14 residues. As DNA, the CDR3 is TGTGCCAGCAGCCAAGTGGACAGGGATGAAAAACTGTTTTTT. This sequence encodes CASSQVDRDEKLFF.

In its sample, this clone was seen a few times. The chain joins TRBV7-9 to TRBJ2-6; 10 bases match TRBD1. Germline CDR1 is SEHNR and CDR2 is FQNEAQ (reference sequence). V lost 3 bases, J lost 4 bases, and 6 bases stayed unmatched. This CDR3 spans 17 amino acids. CDR3 in DNA: TGTGCCAGCAGCTTCGGGACAGGGGACTCAGGGGCCAACGTCCTGACTTTC. This sequence encodes CASSFGTGDSGANVLTF.

This clone was detected only a few times. The chain links TRBV5-1 to TRBJ2-3, with 10 nucleotides matching TRBD2. V lost 5 bases to trimming and J lost 8 bases; unmatched junction nucleotides: 14. The CDR3 has 16 residues. From germline, CDR1 is SGHRS and CDR2 YFSETQ. For the CDR3, the DNA is TGCGCCAGCAGGTCCCCTAGCGGGAGCGCCGGGGGTACGCAGTATTTT. Its protein product is CASRSPSGSAGGTQYF.

A few counts support this clone. The chain uses TRBV7-9 and TRBJ1-2; D unresolved. CDR1 is SEHNR and CDR2 is FQNEAQ in the germline V gene (reference sequence). The CDR3 is 12 residues long. Trimming cost V 0 bases and J 6 bases, with 5 bases left between them. The CDR3 sequence is CASSLAEDGYTF. The CDR3, as DNA: TGTGCCAGCAGCTTAGCGGAGGATGGCTACACCTTC.